Sequencing of this TCR beta chain was carried out in a study of blood T cells in healthy people across ages. Sample-barcoded 5' priming and a J-beta primer mix drove a second PCR of roughly 6 to 12 cycles. Using its own MiXCR run on the 5' RACE reads, TCRdb lists one record per CDR3 protein. The sample carries about 800,000 distinct CDR3 sequences, 35% to 50% recorded once. Trimming shortened V by 2 bases and J by 7 bases, and 23 bases separated the two germline ends. Germline CDR1 LGHDT, CDR2 YNNKEL (reference sequence). The CDR3 contains 18 residues. The chain is built from TRBV3-1 and TRBJ1-4; no clear D. The sequencing sample was made of blood. The TCR comes from a man at least 80 years old in good health. The CDR3 nucleotides are TGTGCCAGCAGCCAAACGGCACTACGGGCAGGCGGCGGTGAAAAACTGTTTTTT. It is translated as CASSQTALRAGGGEKLFF.